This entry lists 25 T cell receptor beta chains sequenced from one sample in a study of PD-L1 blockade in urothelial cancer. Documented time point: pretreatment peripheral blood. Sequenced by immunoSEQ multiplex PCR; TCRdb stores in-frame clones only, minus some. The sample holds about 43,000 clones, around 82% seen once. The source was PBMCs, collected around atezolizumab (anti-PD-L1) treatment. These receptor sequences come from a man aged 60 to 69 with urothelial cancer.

In DNA, the CDR3 is TGTGCCAGCAGCTTAGAGGAGCGGGGGAGTGGCTACACCTTC. Translated, it gives CASSLEERGSGYTF. V is TRBV7-8 and J is TRBJ1-2; TRBD1 is a possible D gene (5 bases). The germline V gene encodes CDR1 SGHVS and CDR2 FQNEAQ. This CDR3 is built from 14 residues. V was pared by 1 base and J by 7 bases, with 13 bases between.

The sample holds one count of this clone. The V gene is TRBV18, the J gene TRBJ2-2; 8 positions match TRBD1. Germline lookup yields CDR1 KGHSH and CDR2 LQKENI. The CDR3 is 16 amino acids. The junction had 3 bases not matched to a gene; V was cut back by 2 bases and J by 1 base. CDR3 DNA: TGTGCCAGCTCACCAGTGGGGACAGGGAACACCGGGGAGCTGTTTTTT. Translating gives CASSPVGTGNTGELFF.

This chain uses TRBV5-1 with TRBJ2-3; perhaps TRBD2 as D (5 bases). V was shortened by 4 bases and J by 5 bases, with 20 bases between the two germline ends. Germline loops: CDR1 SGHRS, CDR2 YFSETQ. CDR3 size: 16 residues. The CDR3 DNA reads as TGCGCCAGCAGCATTAAACTCGAGGGCCATCAAGATACGCAGTATTTT. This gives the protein CASSIKLEGHQDTQYF.

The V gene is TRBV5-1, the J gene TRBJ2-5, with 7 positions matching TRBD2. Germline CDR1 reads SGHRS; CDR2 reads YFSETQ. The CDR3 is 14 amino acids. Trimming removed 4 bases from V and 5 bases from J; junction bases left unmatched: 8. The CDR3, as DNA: TGCGCCAGCAGCGAGGAGGGAGGGGAGGAGACCCAGTACTTC. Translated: CASSEEGGEETQYF.

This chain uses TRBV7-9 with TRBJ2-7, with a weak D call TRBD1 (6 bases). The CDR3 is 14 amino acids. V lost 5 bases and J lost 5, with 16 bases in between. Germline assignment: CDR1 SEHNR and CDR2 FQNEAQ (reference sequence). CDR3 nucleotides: TGTGCCAGCAGCCGTACTCAGGGGAAGCACGAGCAGTACTTC. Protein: CASSRTQGKHEQYF.

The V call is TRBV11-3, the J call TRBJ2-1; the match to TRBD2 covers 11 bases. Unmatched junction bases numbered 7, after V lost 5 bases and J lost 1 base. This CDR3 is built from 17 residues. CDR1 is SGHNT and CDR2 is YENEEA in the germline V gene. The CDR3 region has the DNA TGTGCCAGCAGCCCAGTAGGACTAGCGGGTTCCTACAATGAGCAGTTCTTC. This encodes CASSPVGLAGSYNEQFF. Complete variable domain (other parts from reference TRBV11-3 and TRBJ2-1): EAGVVQSPRYKIIEKKQPVAFWCNPISGHNTLYWYLQNLGQGPELLIRYENEEAVDDSQLPKDRFSAERLKGVDSTLKIQPAELGDSAVYLCASSPVGLAGSYNEQFFGPGTRLTVL.

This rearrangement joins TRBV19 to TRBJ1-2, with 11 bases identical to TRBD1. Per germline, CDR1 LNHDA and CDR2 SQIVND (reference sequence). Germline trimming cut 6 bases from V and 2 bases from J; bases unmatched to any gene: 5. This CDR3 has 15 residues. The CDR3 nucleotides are TGTGCCAGTAGGGACAGGGGGCTTTCCAACTATGGCTACACCTTC. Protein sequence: CASRDRGLSNYGYTF.

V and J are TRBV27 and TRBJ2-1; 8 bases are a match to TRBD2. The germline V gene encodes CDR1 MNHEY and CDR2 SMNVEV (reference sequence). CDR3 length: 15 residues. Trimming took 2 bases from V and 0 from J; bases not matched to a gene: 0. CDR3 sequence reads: CASSLAGGSYNEQFF. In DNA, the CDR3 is TGTGCCAGCAGTTTAGCGGGGGGCTCCTACAATGAGCAGTTCTTC.

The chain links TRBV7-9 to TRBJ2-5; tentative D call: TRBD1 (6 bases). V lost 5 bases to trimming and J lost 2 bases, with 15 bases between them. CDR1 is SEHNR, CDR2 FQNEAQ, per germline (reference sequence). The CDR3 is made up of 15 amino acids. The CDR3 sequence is CASSLPYRAQETQYF. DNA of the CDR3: TGTGCCAGCAGCCTCCCGTACAGGGCTCAAGAGACCCAGTACTTC.

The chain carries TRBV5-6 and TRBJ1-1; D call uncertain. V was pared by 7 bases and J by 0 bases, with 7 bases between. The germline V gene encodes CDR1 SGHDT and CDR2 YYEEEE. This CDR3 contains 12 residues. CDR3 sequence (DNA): TGTGCCAGCGAGCGAGTGAACACTGAAGCTTTCTTT. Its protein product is CASERVNTEAFF.

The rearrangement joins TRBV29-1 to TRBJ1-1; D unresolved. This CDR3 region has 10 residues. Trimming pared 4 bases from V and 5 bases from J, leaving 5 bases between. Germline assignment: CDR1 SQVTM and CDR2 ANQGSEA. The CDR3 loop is CSVGRTEAFF. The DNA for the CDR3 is TGCAGCGTTGGGAGAACTGAAGCTTTCTTT.

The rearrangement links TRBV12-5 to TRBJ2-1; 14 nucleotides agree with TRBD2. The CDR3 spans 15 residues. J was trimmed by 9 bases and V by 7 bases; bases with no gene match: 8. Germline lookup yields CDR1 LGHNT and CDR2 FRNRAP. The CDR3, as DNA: TGTGCTAGTGCCCTGGGACTAGCGGGGGTTAGTGAGCAGTTCTTC. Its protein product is CASALGLAGVSEQFF.

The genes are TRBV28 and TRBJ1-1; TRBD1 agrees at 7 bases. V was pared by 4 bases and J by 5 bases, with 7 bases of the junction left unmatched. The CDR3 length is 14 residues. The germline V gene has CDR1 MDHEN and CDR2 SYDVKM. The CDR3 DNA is TGTGCCAGCAGTTGGGAAGACAGGGATACTGAAGCTTTCTTT. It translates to CASSWEDRDTEAFF.

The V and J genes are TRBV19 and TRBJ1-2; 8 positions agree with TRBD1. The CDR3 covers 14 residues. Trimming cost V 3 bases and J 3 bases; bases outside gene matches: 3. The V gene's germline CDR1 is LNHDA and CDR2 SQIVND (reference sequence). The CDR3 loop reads CASSILTGDYGYTF. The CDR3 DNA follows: TGTGCCAGTAGTATTCTGACAGGGGACTATGGCTACACCTTC.

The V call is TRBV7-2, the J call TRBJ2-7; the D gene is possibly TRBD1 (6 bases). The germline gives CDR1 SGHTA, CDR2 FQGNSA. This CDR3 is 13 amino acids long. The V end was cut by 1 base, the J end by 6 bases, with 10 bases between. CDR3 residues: CASSLGGGGEQYF. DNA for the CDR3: TGTGCCAGCAGCTTAGGAGGGGGTGGCGAGCAGTACTTC.

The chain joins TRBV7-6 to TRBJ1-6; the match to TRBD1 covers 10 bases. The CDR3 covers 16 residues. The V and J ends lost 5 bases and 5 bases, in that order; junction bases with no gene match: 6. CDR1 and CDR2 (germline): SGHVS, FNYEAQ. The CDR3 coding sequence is TGTGCCAGCAGCGCTGGGGACAGGGGCCATAATTCACCCCTCCACTTT. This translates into CASSAGDRGHNSPLHF.

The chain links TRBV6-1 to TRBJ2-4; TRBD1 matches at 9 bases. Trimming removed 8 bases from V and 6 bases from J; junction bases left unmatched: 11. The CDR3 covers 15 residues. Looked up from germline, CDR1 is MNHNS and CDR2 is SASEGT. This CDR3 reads CASSAGTGWRNIQYF. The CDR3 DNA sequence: TGTGCCAGCTCTGCCGGGACAGGGTGGCGAAACATTCAGTACTTC.

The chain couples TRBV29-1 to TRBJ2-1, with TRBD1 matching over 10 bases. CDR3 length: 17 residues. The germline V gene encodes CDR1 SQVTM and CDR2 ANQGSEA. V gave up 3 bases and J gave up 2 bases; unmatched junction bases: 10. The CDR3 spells CSVEGGVGQGPYNEQFF. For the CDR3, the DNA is TGCAGCGTTGAGGGGGGGGTGGGACAGGGGCCCTACAATGAGCAGTTCTTC.

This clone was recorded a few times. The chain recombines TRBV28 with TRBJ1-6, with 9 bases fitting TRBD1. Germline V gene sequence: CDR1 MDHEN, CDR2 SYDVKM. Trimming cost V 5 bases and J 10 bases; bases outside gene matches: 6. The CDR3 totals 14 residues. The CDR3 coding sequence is TGTGCCAGCAGTGGGACAGGGCCCTACTCACCCCTCCACTTT. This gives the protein CASSGTGPYSPLHF.

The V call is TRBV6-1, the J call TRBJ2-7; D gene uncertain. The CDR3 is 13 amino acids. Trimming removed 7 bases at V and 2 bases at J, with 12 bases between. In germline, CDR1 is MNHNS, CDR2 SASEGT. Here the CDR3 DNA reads TGTGCCAGCATTGCGATACTCACCTACGAGCAGTACTTC. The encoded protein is CASIAILTYEQYF.

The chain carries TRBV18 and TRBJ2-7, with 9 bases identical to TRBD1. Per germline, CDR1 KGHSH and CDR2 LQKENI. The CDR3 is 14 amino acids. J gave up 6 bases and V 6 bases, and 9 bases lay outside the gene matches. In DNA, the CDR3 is TGTGCCAGCTCGCCCGGGACAGGGAGTTCCGAGCAGTACTTC. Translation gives CASSPGTGSSEQYF.

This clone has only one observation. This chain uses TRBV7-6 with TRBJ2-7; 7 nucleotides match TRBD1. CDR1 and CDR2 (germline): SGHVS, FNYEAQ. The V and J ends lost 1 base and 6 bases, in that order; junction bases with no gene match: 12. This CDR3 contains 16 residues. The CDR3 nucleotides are TGTGCCAGCAGCTTAGAGTTGGGACAGTTCGCTATCGAGCAGTACTTC. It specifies CASSLELGQFAIEQYF.

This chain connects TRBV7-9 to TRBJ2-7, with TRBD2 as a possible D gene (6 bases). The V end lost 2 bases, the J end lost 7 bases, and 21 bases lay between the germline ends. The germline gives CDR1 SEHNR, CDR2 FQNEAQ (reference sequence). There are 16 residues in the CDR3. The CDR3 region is CASSLQRGTVPREQYF. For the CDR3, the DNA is TGTGCCAGCAGCTTACAACGCGGGACCGTACCCCGGGAGCAGTACTTC.

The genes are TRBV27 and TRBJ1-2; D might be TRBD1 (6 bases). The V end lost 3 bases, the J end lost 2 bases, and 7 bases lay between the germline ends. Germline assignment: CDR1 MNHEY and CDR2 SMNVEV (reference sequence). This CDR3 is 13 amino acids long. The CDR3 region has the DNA TGTGCCAGCAGTTTTCAGGGGAACTATGGCTACACCTTC. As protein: CASSFQGNYGYTF.

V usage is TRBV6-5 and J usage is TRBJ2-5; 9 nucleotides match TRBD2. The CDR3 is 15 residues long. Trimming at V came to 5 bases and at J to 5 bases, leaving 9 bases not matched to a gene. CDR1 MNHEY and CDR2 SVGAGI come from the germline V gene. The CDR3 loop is CASSTRAGGIETQYF. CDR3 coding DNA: TGTGCCAGCAGTACTAGAGCGGGGGGCATCGAGACCCAGTACTTC.